These 3 T cell receptor beta chains were sequenced from one sample in a study of T cell repertoires in cytomegalovirus infection. These receptors are not linked to any known antigen. MiXCR was run by TCRdb on the reads, yielding one entry per CDR3 protein. This table holds 200,000 to 250,000 distinct CDR3 sequences, about 40% found once. Material: CD8+ T cells from cultured PBMCs, obtained from culture after CMV antigen stimulation. The source of these receptors is a human donor in good health (CMV status not recorded). Some clones in this sample may be carry-over from other donors' samples.

The J gene is TRBJ1-3, the V gene TRBV11-3, with no clear D. Germline CDR1 SGHNT, CDR2 YENEEA. This CDR3 region has 13 residues. The germline V and J ends were trimmed by 0 bases and 4 bases, with 4 bases remaining between them. The CDR3 region is CASSLDPGNTIYF. In DNA form, the CDR3 reads TGTGCCAGCAGCTTAGATCCCGGAAACACCATATATTTT.

This clonotype was found a few times. The CDR3: CATTRTSRSYEQYF. The CDR3 DNA follows: TGTGCCACCACCAGGACTAGCCGCTCCTACGAGCAGTACTTC. The gene calls are TRBV7-9 and TRBJ2-7, with 8 bases aligning to TRBD2. After removal of 10 bases from V and 0 bases from J, the junction contained 8 bases not matched to a gene. The CDR3 totals 14 residues. Germline V gene sequence: CDR1 SEHNR, CDR2 FQNEAQ (reference sequence).

The chain carries TRBV19 and TRBJ2-3, with 8 bases matching TRBD2. The V segment lost 3 bases and the J segment 6 bases; nucleotides outside the gene matches: 8. The germline gives CDR1 LNHDA, CDR2 SQIVND (reference sequence). The CDR3 consists of 15 residues. This CDR3 reads CASSISGERGDTQYF. The CDR3 bases are TGTGCCAGTAGTATTAGCGGGGAAAGGGGCGATACGCAGTATTTT. The full variable domain, rest sourced from reference TRBV19 and TRBJ2-3, is DGGITQSPKYLFRKEGQNVTLSCEQNLNHDAMYWYRQDPGQGLRLIYYSQIVNDFQKGDIAEGYSVSREKKESFPLTVTSAQKNPTAFYLCASSISGERGDTQYFGPGTRLTVL.